This T cell receptor beta chain was obtained from a study of shared clonotypes between healthy human individuals. Data came from immunoSEQ multiplex PCR; TCRdb stores just in-frame clones and leaves some out. Of approximately 2.3 million clones listed, 80% to 95% are singletons. Material for sequencing was naive CD4+ T cells from PBMCs. The sample's subset: CD45RA+ positively selected. The source of this sequence is a man aged 18 to 29 in good health. Some clones in this sample may be carry-over from other donors' samples.

CDR3 loop: CASSPQFGGELFF. The CDR3 DNA is TGTGCCAGCAGCCCCCAATTTGGCGGGGAGCTGTTTTTT. The chain carries TRBV9 and TRBJ2-2; D unclear. The CDR3 totals 13 residues. Trimming removed 4 bases at V and 7 bases at J, with 11 bases between. Germline V gene data show CDR1 as SGDLS and CDR2 as YYNGEE.